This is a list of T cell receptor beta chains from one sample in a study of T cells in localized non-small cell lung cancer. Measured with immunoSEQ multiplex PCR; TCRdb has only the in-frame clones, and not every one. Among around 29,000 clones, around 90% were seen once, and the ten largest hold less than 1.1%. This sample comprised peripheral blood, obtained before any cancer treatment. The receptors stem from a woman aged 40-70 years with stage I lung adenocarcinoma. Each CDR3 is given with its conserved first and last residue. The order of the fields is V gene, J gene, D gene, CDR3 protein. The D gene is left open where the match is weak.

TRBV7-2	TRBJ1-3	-	CASSFPAYSGNTIYF
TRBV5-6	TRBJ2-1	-	CASSSLADFYNEQFF
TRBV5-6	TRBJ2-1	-	CASSFRGSSYNEQFF
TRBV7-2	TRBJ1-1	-	CASSVYPYSGAEAFF
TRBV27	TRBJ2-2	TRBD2	CASSSSYSGGSTGELFF
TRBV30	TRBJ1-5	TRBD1	CACQSTGTENQPQHF
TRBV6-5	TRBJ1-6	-	CASSSRRGGHSPLHF
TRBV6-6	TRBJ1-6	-	CASSTTQAHWASPLHF
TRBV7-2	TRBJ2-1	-	CASSPTPGTTSSYNEQFF
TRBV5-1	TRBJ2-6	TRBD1	CASSLGTGPGANVLTF
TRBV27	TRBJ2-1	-	CASTSSGTVTAFNEQFF
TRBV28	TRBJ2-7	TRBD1	CASRPTRDRGYEQYF
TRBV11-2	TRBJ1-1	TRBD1	CASSLEQGTEAFF
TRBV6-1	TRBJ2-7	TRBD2	CASSDVSGTSYEQYF
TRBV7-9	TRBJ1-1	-	CASSSRDTEAFF
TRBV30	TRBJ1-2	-	CAWSRQGSVVYGYTF
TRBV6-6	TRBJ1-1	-	CASSPTWGRTEAFF
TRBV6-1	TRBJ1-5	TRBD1	CATLQGAQPQHF
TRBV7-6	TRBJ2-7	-	CASSLYGVGEQYF